What follows are 13 T cell receptor beta chains derived from one specimen sequenced in a study of CXCR3-negative and CXCR3-positive naive CD8 T cells. General study results and limits: Compared with CXCR3-negative naive cells, CXCR3-positive naive cells showed more hydrophobic TRB CDR3s.

Carrying UMI labels, the TRB cDNA libraries were prepared through 5' RACE. From the 5' RACE reads, TCRdb lists one entry per CDR3 protein and no DNA. Its listing shows fewer than 90,000 distinct CDR3 sequences. No cognate antigen is known for these TCRs. Material: naive CXCR3+ CD8+ T cells from blood. As to subset: CD45RO-CCR7+CD27+CD95- naive CD8+ T cells expressing CXCR3 (TNR3+). These receptors originate from a human donor in good health. Some clones in this sample may be carry-over from other donors' samples.

This chain uses TRBV6-5 with TRBJ2-3; the TCRdb D gene call, TRBD1, has no DNA to confirm it. Per the germline V gene, CDR1 is MNHEY and CDR2 is SVGAGI. CDR3 length: 15 amino acids. Here the CDR3 reads CASRTGDLGTDTQYF.

This chain uses TRBV20-1 with TRBJ2-3; as DNA is missing, the TRBD1 call by TCRdb cannot be tested. Looked up from germline, CDR1 is DFQATT and CDR2 is SNEGSKA (reference sequence). The CDR3 length is 17 residues. CDR3 amino acids: CSARDPDSSSFTDTQYF.

The V and J genes are TRBV12-3 or TRBV12-4 and TRBJ2-1. CDR3 size: 13 residues. This CDR3 is CASSFLRGNEQFF.

The chain links TRBV5-1 to TRBJ2-3; lacking DNA, the TRBD1 call made by TCRdb goes unchecked. The CDR3 runs to 13 residues. The germline V gene encodes CDR1 SGHRS and CDR2 YFSETQ. This CDR3 reads CASSDSSTDTQYF.

The V and J genes are TRBV20-1 and TRBJ1-2; TCRdb returns TRBD1, unconfirmable since there is no DNA. The CDR3 covers 19 residues. The germline CDR1 and CDR2 sequences are DFQATT and SNEGSKA (reference sequence). The CDR3 region is CSAYPPPIAGWLENYGYTF.

The chain is built from TRBV12-3 or TRBV12-4 and TRBJ1-1; TCRdb proposes TRBD1, but this gene call is untestable without DNA. The CDR3 has 16 amino acids. This chain's CDR3 is CASSEGWGHLSTEAFF.

This sequence joins TRBV2 and TRBJ2-5; TCRdb's D call of TRBD1 is untestable without DNA. The germline gives CDR1 SNHLY, CDR2 FYNNEI. CDR3 length: 15 residues. The CDR3 sequence is CASRTGTLIGETQYF.

The V and J genes are TRBV5-1 and TRBJ2-7; the TRBD2 assignment by TCRdb is unverifiable without DNA. The CDR3 has 16 amino acids. Per the germline V gene, CDR1 is SGHRS and CDR2 is YFSETQ. The CDR3 sequence: CASSLAAGTSGEEQYF.

The chain links TRBV27 to TRBJ2-1; the TRBD1 assignment by TCRdb is unverifiable without DNA. The CDR3 sequence is 13 residues long. The germline V gene has CDR1 MNHEY and CDR2 SMNVEV (reference sequence). The CDR3: CASSLRPGSEQLF.

V gene TRBV7-9 combines with J gene TRBJ1-6; checking the TCRdb D call of TRBD1 is not possible without DNA. CDR1 is SEHNR, CDR2 FQNEAQ, per germline (reference sequence). This CDR3 comprises 13 residues. CDR3 residues: CASSLGLGRTLHF.

The chain joins TRBV5-6 to TRBJ2-5; absent DNA, TCRdb's TRBD1 call cannot be checked. Germline V gene lookup returns CDR1 SGHDT and CDR2 YYEEEE. CDR3 size: 15 residues. The CDR3 region is CASSLPGAYQETQYF.

The rearrangement uses TRBV20-1 and TRBJ2-1; the TRBD2 assignment by TCRdb is unverifiable without DNA. From germline, CDR1 is DFQATT and CDR2 SNEGSKA (reference sequence). This CDR3 contains 13 residues. The CDR3 sequence is CSARTSGIWEQFF.

The chain is built from TRBV28 and TRBJ2-5; TCRdb selects TRBD1, and the lack of DNA leaves this call unchecked. This CDR3 comprises 16 residues. Per germline, CDR1 MDHEN and CDR2 SYDVKM. The chain's CDR3 is CASSSDRAGNQETQYF.